Listed below are T cell receptor beta chains from one sample, sequenced in a study of metastatic and nonmetastatic thyroid tumors. With MiXCR, TCRdb called clones anew from the PCR reads. The table shows 4,000 to 6,500 clones, with approximately 23% occurring only once. Sequenced input: adjacent normal tissue. The receptors stem from a female donor with papillary thyroid cancer or a benign thyroid nodule (not recorded which). Some clones in this sample may be carry-over from other donors' samples. Each CDR3 is given with its conserved first and last residue. Each record gives: J gene, V gene, clone size, D gene, CDR3 DNA, CDR3 protein. D genes are given only for firm matches. The size of a clone is reported for some rows only, either as once, few or many, or as a class for expanded clones.

TRBJ2-7,TRBV30,few,NA,TGTGCCTGGAGCCCCCGGACAGAGTTGACGGGCGAGCAGTACTTC,CAWSPRTELTGEQYF
TRBJ1-1,TRBV12-5,medium-sized,NA,TGTGCTAGTGGTTTGGCCTTATCAGGCGACACTGAAGCTTTCTTT,CASGLALSGDTEAFF
TRBJ1-1,TRBV19,medium-sized,NA,TGTGCCAGTAGCTCCAAGGGGGGAGCGATGAACACTGAAGCTTTCTTT,CASSSKGGAMNTEAFF
TRBJ2-1,TRBV29-1,many,TRBD2,TGCAGCGTTGATGGGGAGGGAGAAAGTAGAAATGAGCAGTTCTTC,CSVDGEGESRNEQFF
TRBJ2-4,TRBV3-1,medium-sized,TRBD2,TGTGCCAGCAGCCAAGGTAGCGGGGGGTCCAAAAACATTCAGTACTTC,CASSQGSGGSKNIQYF
TRBJ2-2,TRBV5-6,medium-sized,NA,TGTGCCAGCAGCTTATTGATAGGGGAGCAAATCACCGGGGAGCTGTTTTTT,CASSLLIGEQITGELFF
TRBJ2-7,TRBV18,NA,TRBD1,TGTGCCAGCTCACCCGGGACAGGAACCTACGAGCAGTACTTC,CASSPGTGTYEQYF
TRBJ1-2,TRBV6-2/TRBV6-3,medium-sized,NA,TGTGCCAGCAGTAACCGACTTGATGGCTACACCTTC,CASSNRLDGYTF
TRBJ2-7,TRBV11-2,NA,TRBD2,TGTGCCAGCAGCGGCAGTTCGGAGCGGGAGGGTATTAGACCCTACGAGCGGTACTTC,CASSGSSEREGIRPYERYF
TRBJ2-7,TRBV6-5,few,NA,TGTGCCAGCATTTGGGACACCGACCCATACGAGCAGTACTTC,CASIWDTDPYEQYF
TRBJ2-7,TRBV11-2,NA,NA,TGTGCCAGCAGCTTATACTATTCCTACGAGCAGTACTTC,CASSLYYSYEQYF
TRBJ2-2,TRBV4-1,medium-sized,NA,TGCGCCAGCAGCCAAACGACTACCTACACCGGGGAGCTGTTTTTT,CASSQTTTYTGELFF
TRBJ2-7,TRBV6-2/TRBV6-3,few,TRBD2,TGTGCCAGTAAAAATAGCGGGACCTCCTACGAGCAGTACTTC,CASKNSGTSYEQYF
TRBJ1-5,TRBV27,NA,NA,TGTGCCACCCGGGGGGATCCCAATCAGCCCCAGCATTTT,CATRGDPNQPQHF
TRBJ1-1,TRBV13,NA,NA,TGTGCCAGCAGCTTAGGCCAGGGAAACACTGAAGCTTTCTTT,CASSLGQGNTEAFF